The next 24 T cell receptor beta chains were all read from a single sample in a study of T cells in Graves' hyperthyroidism and ophthalmopathy. RNA transcripts yielded amplified TCR beta CDR3 regions. First-round RT-PCR targeting the TCR CDR3 was performed with the HTBI primer set. TCRdb re-derived calls from the multiplex PCR reads in MiXCR, one entry per CDR3 protein. The sample contains around 250,000 distinct CDR3 sequences, about 16% of which appear only once. The sequencing input was blood. The receptors originated from a young woman with Graves' ophthalmopathy.

CDR3 in amino acids: CASSYRAGNNSPLHF. The CDR3 bases are TGTGCCAGCAGTTACCGGGCAGGGAACAATTCACCCCTCCACTTT. The J gene is TRBJ1-6, the V gene TRBV7-3; the D gene is possibly TRBD1 (5 bases). Germline assignment: CDR1 SGHTA and CDR2 FQGTGA. V lost 6 bases and J 7 bases, leaving 16 bases between the germline ends. CDR3 length: 15 amino acids.

This clonotype showed up many times. This sequence joins TRBV6-2 or TRBV6-3 and TRBJ1-2, with D possibly matching TRBD1 (6 bases). The CDR3 consists of 14 residues. Germline CDR1 reads MNHEY; CDR2 reads SVGEGT. V was pared by 6 bases and J by 4 bases, with 15 bases between. CDR3 protein: CASSTGTFLYGYTF. Written as DNA, the CDR3 is TGTGCCAGCAGCACCGGGACATTTCTCTATGGCTACACCTTC.

At least ten counts were recorded for this clonotype. The CDR3 DNA reads as TGTGCCAGCAGCCAAGATGGGAATGAGCAGTTCTTC. Translating gives CASSQDGNEQFF. The rearrangement joins TRBV14 to TRBJ2-1; D call uncertain. Trimming removed 0 bases at V and 7 bases at J, with 4 bases between. The CDR3 totals 12 residues. Germline CDR1 and CDR2: SGHDN and FVKESK.

This clonotype was picked up many times. V usage is TRBV20-1 and J usage is TRBJ1-3; D call uncertain. Trimming stripped 6 bases from V and 0 bases from J, with 9 bases between. CDR3 length: 13 amino acids. From germline, CDR1 is DFQATT and CDR2 SNEGSKA (reference sequence). Here the CDR3 DNA reads TGCAGTGCCCCGATCAGCTCTGGAAACACCATATATTTT. The encoded protein is CSAPISSGNTIYF.

This clonotype has a count of ten or more. Written as DNA, the CDR3 is TGTGCCAGCAGCTTGGCCGGACTGCTCACAGATACGCAGTATTTT. Translated, it gives CASSLAGLLTDTQYF. This sequence joins TRBV5-6 and TRBJ2-3; the D gene is possibly TRBD2 (5 bases). From germline, CDR1 is SGHDT and CDR2 YYEEEE. This CDR3 spans 15 amino acids. V was shortened by 0 bases and J by 2 bases, with 10 bases between the two germline ends.

This clonotype was recorded many times. The J gene is TRBJ1-1, the V gene TRBV20-1, with 9 bases aligning to TRBD1. This CDR3 comprises 13 residues. Germline V gives CDR1 DFQATT, CDR2 SNEGSKA (reference sequence). V trimming: 6 bases; J trimming: 2 bases; junction bases outside the gene matches: 4. CDR3 sequence (DNA): TGCAGTGCCGGGGACAGGGACAACACTGAAGCTTTCTTT. This translates into CSAGDRDNTEAFF.

A few counts support this clonotype. The rearrangement joins TRBV20-1 to TRBJ2-7, with 9 bases matching TRBD2. The CDR3 is 14 residues long. Per the germline V gene, CDR1 is DFQATT and CDR2 is SNEGSKA (reference sequence). With 6 bases clipped from V and 3 bases from J, the junction kept 9 bases outside the gene matches. The CDR3 nucleotides read TGCAGTGCGGAAGGGACTAGCAGGAGCTACGAGCAGTACTTC. This translates into CSAEGTSRSYEQYF.

This clonotype was detected ten times or more. The CDR3 sequence is CASSAGTANYGYTF. For the CDR3, the DNA is TGTGCCAGCAGTGCCGGGACAGCTAACTATGGCTACACCTTC. The V gene is TRBV6-1, the J gene TRBJ1-2; 7 nucleotides line up with TRBD1. This CDR3 region has 14 residues. The germline CDR1 and CDR2 sequences are MNHNS and SASEGT. V lost 4 bases, J lost 0 bases, and 2 bases stayed unmatched.

There are many counts of this clonotype. The V gene is TRBV7-2, the J gene TRBJ1-1, with unresolved D. Looked up from germline, CDR1 is SGHTA and CDR2 is FQGNSA. This CDR3 comprises 13 residues. The V end was cut by 2 bases, the J end by 3 bases, with 7 bases between. The CDR3 sequence: CASSLLRDTEAFF. DNA of the CDR3: TGTGCCAGCAGCTTACTGAGGGACACTGAAGCTTTCTTT.

This clonotype was counted many times. This sequence joins TRBV20-1 and TRBJ2-5; a weak D match, TRBD2 (7 bases). The ends were cut back, 6 bases at V and 4 bases at J, with 21 bases in the middle. This CDR3 region has 15 residues. CDR1 is DFQATT, CDR2 SNEGSKA, per germline (reference sequence). CDR3 nucleotide sequence: TGCAGTGCCCGAGGGGGGAGGGCCGGATCAGAGACCCAGTACTTC. It encodes CSARGGRAGSETQYF.

V usage is TRBV28 and J usage is TRBJ2-3; tentatively, D is TRBD1 or TRBD2 (5 bases each). This CDR3 has 15 amino acids. The germline V gene has CDR1 MDHEN and CDR2 SYDVKM. V shed 4 bases and J shed 2 bases, with 13 bases lying between them. The CDR3 DNA follows: TGTGCCAGCAGTTCCAGGGACGGCTACACAGATACGCAGTATTTT. Amino acids: CASSSRDGYTDTQYF.

J is TRBJ1-1 and V is TRBV5-4; D may be TRBD1 (5 bases). The V gene lost 1 base and the J gene lost 4 bases, with 14 bases spanning the gap. Per the germline V gene, CDR1 is SGHNT and CDR2 is YYREEE (reference sequence). The CDR3 is 15 amino acids. The CDR3 sequence is CASSLKGPRVTEAFF. Written as DNA, the CDR3 is TGTGCCAGCAGCTTGAAGGGACCGCGGGTCACTGAAGCTTTCTTT.

This clonotype was counted at least ten times. CDR3 DNA sequence: TGTGCCAGCAGCAAAAGGGGAGGGACAGGGTCCGAGCAGTACTTC. This codes for CASSKRGGTGSEQYF. The chain combines TRBV7-8 with TRBJ2-7, with 9 bases lining up with TRBD1. This CDR3 has 15 residues. Germline CDR1 reads SGHVS; CDR2 reads FQNEAQ. Trimming took 5 bases from V and 6 from J; bases not matched to a gene: 11.

This clonotype came up many times. The chain links TRBV28 to TRBJ1-2, with a tentative D call TRBD1 (6 bases). Between the trimmed V and J ends, which lost 5 bases and 4 bases, there was a span of 17 bases. The CDR3 has 15 amino acids. Germline V gives CDR1 MDHEN, CDR2 SYDVKM. The CDR3 bases are TGTGCCAGCAGTCCCGGGACAACTATCGGCTATGGCTACACCTTC. Protein sequence: CASSPGTTIGYGYTF.

The rearrangement uses TRBV7-9 and TRBJ1-1; 9 nucleotides agree with TRBD1. CDR1 and CDR2 from the germline V gene are SEHNR and FQNEAQ (reference sequence). CDR3 length: 13 residues. The junction had 5 bases not matched to a gene; V was cut back by 6 bases and J by 6 bases. The CDR3 DNA follows: TGTGCCAGCAGGACTAGGACAGGGGCTGAAGCTTTCTTT. Its protein is CASRTRTGAEAFF.

The chain links TRBV6-1 to TRBJ2-7, with D possibly being TRBD2 (5 bases). The V end lost 10 bases, the J end lost 2 bases, and 15 bases lay between the germline ends. CDR1 is MNHNS, CDR2 SASEGT, per germline. The CDR3 extends over 13 amino acids. Written as DNA, the CDR3 is TGTGCCACCCGCAGGCTGGAGGCCTACGAGCAGTACTTC. Its translation is CATRRLEAYEQYF.

This clonotype occurred many times. The chain recombines TRBV6-2 or TRBV6-3 with TRBJ2-3; 7 nucleotides match TRBD1. J lost 4 bases, V lost 6 bases, and 7 bases had no gene match. The length of the CDR3 is 14 residues. CDR1 MNHEY and CDR2 SVGEGT come from the germline V gene. The CDR3 spells CASRQTGVADTQYF. The CDR3 DNA reads as TGTGCCAGCAGGCAAACAGGGGTAGCAGATACGCAGTATTTT.

This clonotype was recorded at least ten times. This chain links TRBV5-1 with TRBJ1-1; unclear D gene. The CDR3 totals 13 residues. The germline V gene encodes CDR1 SGHRS and CDR2 YFSETQ. Trimming left V 5 bases short and J 1 base short, with 9 bases between. The CDR3 coding sequence is TGCGCCAGCAGGTACCTACAGAACACTGAAGCTTTCTTT. As protein: CASRYLQNTEAFF.

This clonotype was counted many times. V and J are TRBV27 and TRBJ2-5; the D is unclear. The CDR3 covers 15 residues. V gave up 1 base and J gave up 2 bases, with 11 bases separating them. Germline CDR1 and CDR2: MNHEY and SMNVEV (reference sequence). CDR3 protein: CASSLYVTPQETQYF. In DNA form, the CDR3 reads TGTGCCAGCAGTTTATACGTGACACCACAAGAGACCCAGTACTTC.

This clonotype was recorded many times. Written as DNA, the CDR3 is TGTGCCAGCAGCTCCCTTGGGAGGGATGAGCAGTTCTTC. Protein: CASSSLGRDEQFF. The V gene is TRBV7-2, the J gene TRBJ2-1; TRBD2 matches at 7 bases. The ends lost 4 bases at V and 8 bases at J; junction bases unmatched: 5. In germline, CDR1 is SGHTA, CDR2 FQGNSA. The CDR3 has 13 residues. Based on the CDR3 plus reference TRBV7-2 and TRBJ2-1, the full variable domain is GAGVSQSPSNKVTEKGKDVELRCDPISGHTALYWYRQSLGQGLEFLIYFQGNSAPDKSGLPSDRFSAERTGGSVSTLTIQRTQQEDSAVYLCASSSLGRDEQFFGPGTRLTVL.

The V gene is TRBV7-2, the J gene TRBJ2-3; D remains unclear. CDR1 and CDR2 from the germline V gene are SGHTA and FQGNSA. V was clipped by 5 bases and J by 1 base, with 7 bases between them. This CDR3 contains 13 residues. DNA for the CDR3: TGTGCCAGCAGCATCAAGGGCACAGATACGCAGTATTTT. Translated, it gives CASSIKGTDTQYF.

This rearrangement joins TRBV24-1 to TRBJ2-3; 16 bases fit TRBD2. Germline assignment: CDR1 KGHDR and CDR2 SFDVKD. V gave up 3 bases and J gave up 4 bases; unmatched junction bases: 3. This CDR3 spans 17 amino acids. The CDR3 reads CATSDPGLAGGPDTQYF. The CDR3 DNA follows: TGTGCCACCAGTGATCCGGGACTAGCGGGAGGGCCAGATACGCAGTATTTT.

This clonotype was counted ten times or more. The chain joins TRBV7-9 to TRBJ2-3, with D perhaps TRBD2 (5 bases). The V end was cut by 5 bases, the J end by 6 bases, with 12 bases between. The germline V gene has CDR1 SEHNR and CDR2 FQNEAQ (reference sequence). This CDR3 is 13 amino acids long. CDR3 in DNA: TGTGCCAGCAGCGAAGAGGGATTGGATACGCAGTATTTT. Encoded protein: CASSEEGLDTQYF.

This clonotype appeared many times. The chain uses TRBV3-1 and TRBJ2-7, with D maybe TRBD1 (6 bases). The V end lost 4 bases, the J end lost 4 bases, and 23 bases lay between the germline ends. The CDR3 contains 17 residues. Germline V CDR1 and CDR2: LGHDT, YNNKEL (reference sequence). The DNA for the CDR3 is TGTGCCAGCAGCCTTTTCCAGGGACAAGGGTTATATTACGAGCAGTACTTC. It encodes CASSLFQGQGLYYEQYF.